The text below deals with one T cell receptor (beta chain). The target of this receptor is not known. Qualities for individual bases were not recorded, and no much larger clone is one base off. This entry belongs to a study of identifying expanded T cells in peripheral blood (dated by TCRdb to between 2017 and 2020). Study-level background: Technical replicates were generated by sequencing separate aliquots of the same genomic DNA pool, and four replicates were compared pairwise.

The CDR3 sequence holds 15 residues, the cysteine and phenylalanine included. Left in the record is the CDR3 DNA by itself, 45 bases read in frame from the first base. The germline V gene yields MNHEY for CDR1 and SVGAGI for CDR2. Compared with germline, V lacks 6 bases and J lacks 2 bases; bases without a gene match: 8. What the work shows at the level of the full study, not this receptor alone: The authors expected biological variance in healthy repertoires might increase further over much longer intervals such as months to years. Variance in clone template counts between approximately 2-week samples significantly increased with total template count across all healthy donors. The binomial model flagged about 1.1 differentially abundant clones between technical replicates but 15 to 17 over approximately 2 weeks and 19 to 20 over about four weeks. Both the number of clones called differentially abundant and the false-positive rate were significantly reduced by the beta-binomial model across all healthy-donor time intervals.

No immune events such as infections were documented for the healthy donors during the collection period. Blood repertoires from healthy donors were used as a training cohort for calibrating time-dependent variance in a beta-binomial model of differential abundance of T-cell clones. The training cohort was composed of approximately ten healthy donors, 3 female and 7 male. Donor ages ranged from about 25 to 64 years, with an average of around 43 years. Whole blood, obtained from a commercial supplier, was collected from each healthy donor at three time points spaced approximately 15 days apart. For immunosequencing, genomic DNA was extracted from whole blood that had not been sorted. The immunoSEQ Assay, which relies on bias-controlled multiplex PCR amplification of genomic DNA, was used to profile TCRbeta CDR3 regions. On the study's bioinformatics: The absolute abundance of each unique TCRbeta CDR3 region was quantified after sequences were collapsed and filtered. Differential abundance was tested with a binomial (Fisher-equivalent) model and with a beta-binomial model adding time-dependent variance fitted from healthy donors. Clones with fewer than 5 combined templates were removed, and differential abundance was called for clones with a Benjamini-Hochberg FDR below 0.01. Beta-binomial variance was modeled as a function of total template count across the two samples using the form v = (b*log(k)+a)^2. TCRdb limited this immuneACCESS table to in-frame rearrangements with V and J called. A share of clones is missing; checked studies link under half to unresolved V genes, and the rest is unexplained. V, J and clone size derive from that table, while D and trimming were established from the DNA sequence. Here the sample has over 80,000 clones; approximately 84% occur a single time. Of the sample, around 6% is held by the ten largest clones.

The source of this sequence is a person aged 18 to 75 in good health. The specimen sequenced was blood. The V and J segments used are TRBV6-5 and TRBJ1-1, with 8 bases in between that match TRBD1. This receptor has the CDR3 CASRDRGRGNTEAFF. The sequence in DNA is TGTGCCAGCAGAGACAGGGGCAGGGGCAACACTGAAGCTTTCTTT.